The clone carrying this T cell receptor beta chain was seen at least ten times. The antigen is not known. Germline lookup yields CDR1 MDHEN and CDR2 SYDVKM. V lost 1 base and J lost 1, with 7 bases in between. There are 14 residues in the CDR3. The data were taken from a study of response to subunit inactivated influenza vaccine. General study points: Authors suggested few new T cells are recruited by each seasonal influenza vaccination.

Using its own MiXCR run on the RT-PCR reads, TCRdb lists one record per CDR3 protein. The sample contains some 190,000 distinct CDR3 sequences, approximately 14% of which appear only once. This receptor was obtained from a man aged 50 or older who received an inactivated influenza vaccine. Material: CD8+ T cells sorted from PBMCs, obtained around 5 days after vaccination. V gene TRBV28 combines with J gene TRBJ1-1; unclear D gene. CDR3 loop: CASSLFTENTEAFF. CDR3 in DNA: TGTGCCAGCAGTTTATTTACAGAGAACACTGAAGCTTTCTTT.